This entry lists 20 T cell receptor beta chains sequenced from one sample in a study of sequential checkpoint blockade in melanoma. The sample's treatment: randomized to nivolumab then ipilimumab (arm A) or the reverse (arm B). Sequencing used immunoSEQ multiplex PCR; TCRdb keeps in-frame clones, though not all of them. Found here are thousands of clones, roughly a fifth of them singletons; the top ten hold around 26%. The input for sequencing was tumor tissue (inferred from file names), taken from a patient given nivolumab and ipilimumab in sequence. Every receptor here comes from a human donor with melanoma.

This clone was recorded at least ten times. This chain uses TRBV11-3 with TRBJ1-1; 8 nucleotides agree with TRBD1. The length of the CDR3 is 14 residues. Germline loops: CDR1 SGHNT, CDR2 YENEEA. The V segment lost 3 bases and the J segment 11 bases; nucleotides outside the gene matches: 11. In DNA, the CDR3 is TGTGCCAGCAGCTTGTCACAGGGGGGACTTCGGGCTTTCTTT. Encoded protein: CASSLSQGGLRAFF. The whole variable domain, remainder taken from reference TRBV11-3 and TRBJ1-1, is EAGVVQSPRYKIIEKKQPVAFWCNPISGHNTLYWYLQNLGQGPELLIRYENEEAVDDSQLPKDRFSAERLKGVDSTLKIQPAELGDSAVYLCASSLSQGGLRAFFGQGTRLTVV.

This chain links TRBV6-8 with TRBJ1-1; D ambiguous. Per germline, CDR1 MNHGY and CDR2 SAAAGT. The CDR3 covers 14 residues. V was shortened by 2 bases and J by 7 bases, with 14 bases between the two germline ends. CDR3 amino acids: CASSYDFGVNEAFF. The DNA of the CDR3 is TGTGCCAGCAGTTACGATTTTGGGGTAAATGAAGCTTTCTTT.

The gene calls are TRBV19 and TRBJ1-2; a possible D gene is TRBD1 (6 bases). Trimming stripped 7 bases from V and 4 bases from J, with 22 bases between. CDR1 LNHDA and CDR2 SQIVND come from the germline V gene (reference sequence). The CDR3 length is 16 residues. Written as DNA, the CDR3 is TGTGCCAGTACGCCTCACAGGGCCCGAAACGTCTATGGCTACACCTTC. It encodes CASTPHRARNVYGYTF.

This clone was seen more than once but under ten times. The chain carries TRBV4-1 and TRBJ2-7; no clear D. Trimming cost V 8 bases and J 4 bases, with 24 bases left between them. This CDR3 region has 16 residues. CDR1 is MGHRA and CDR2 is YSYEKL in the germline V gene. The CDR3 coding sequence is TGCGCCAGCCTAATCGCGCCGACGGATAATCTATACGAGCAGTACGTC. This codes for CASLIAPTDNLYEQYV.

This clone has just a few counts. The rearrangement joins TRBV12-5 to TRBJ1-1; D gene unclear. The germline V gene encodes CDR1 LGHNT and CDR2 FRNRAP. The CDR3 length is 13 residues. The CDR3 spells CASARGGNTEAFF. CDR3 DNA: TGTGCCAGCGCCCGGGGTGGGAACACTGAAGCTTTCTTT.

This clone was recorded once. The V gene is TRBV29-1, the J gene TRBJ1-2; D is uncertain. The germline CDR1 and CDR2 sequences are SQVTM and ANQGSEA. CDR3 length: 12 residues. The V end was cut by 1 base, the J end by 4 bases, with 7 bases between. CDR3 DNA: TGCAGCGTTGAAGGCCAGACCTATGGCTACACCTTC. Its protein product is CSVEGQTYGYTF.

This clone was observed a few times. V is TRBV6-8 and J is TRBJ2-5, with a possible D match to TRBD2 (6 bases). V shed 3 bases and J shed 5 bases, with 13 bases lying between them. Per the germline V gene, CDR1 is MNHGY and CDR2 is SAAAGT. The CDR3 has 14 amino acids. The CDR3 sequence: CASSYSKGGETQYF. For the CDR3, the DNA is TGTGCCAGCAGTTATTCTAAAGGAGGGGAGACCCAGTACTTC.

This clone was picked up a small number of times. The CDR3 is CASSYHQGSNGYTF. CDR3 nucleotides: TGTGCCAGCAGTTACCATCAGGGGTCGAATGGCTACACCTTC. The rearrangement links TRBV6-8 to TRBJ1-2, with TRBD1 as a possible D gene (6 bases). The CDR3 runs 14 residues. Germline V lookup: CDR1 MNHGY, CDR2 SAAAGT. Trimming removed 2 bases from V and 6 bases from J, with 13 bases in between.

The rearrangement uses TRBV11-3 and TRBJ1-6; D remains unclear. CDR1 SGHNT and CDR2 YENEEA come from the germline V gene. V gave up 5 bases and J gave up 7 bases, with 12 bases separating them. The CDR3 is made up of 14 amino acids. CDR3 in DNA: TGTGCCAGCAGCATACAGCAATCGAATTCACCCCTCCACTTT. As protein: CASSIQQSNSPLHF.

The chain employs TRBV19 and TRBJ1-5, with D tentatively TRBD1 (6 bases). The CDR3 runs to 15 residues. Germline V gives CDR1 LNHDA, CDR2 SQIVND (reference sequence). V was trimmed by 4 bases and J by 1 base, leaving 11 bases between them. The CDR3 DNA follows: TGTGCCAGTAGTACCTCCAGGGGAAGCAATCAGCCCCAGCATTTT. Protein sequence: CASSTSRGSNQPQHF.

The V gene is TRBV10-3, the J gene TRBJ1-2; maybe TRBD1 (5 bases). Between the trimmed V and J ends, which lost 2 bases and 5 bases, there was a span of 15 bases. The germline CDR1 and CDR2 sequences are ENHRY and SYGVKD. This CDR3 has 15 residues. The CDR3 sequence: CAISEGMTEPYGYTF. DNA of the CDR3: TGTGCCATCAGTGAGGGGATGACAGAACCTTATGGCTACACCTTC.

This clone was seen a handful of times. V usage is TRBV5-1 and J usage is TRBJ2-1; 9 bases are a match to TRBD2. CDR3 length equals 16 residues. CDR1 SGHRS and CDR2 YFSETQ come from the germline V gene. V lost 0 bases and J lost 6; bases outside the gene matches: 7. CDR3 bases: TGCGCCAGCAGCTTGGAGAGCGGGGGGCCCCTCAATGAGCAGTTCTTC. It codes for CASSLESGGPLNEQFF.

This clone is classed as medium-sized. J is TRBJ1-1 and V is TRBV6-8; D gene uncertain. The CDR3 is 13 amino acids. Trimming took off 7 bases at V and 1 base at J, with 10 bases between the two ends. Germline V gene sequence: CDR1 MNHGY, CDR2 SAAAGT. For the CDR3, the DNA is TGTGCCAGCAACCTGCGGGGGAACACTGAAGCTTTCTTT. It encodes CASNLRGNTEAFF.

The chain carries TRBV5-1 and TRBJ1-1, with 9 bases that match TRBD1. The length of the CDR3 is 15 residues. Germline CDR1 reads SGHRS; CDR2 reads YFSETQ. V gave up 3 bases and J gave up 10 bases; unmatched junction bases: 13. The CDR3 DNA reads TGCGCCAGCAGCTCAAAATTCGGACAGGGGCTTGGAGCTTTCTTT. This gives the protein CASSSKFGQGLGAFF.

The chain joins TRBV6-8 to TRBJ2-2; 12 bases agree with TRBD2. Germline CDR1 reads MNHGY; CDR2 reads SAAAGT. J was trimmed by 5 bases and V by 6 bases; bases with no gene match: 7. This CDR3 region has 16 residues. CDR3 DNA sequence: TGTGCCAGCAGGCTAGCGGGGGGGCCGGGGACCGGGGAGCTGTTTTTT. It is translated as CASRLAGGPGTGELFF.

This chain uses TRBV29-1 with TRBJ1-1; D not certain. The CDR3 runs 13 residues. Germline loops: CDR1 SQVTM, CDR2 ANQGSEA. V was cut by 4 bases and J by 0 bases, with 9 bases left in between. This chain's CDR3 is CSVVYRLNTEAFF. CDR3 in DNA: TGCAGCGTTGTTTACCGCTTGAACACTGAAGCTTTCTTT.

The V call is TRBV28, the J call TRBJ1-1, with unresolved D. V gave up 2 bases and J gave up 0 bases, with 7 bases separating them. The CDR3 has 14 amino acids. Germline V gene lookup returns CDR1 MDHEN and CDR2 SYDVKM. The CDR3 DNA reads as TGTGCCAGCAGTTTAGTACAAATGAACACTGAAGCTTTCTTT. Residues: CASSLVQMNTEAFF.

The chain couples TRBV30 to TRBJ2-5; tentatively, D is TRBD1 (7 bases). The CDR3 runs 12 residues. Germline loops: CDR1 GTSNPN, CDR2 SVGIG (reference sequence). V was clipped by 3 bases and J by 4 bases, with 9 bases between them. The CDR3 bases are TGTGCCTGGAGCCAGGGGGGAGAGACCCAGTACTTC. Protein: CAWSQGGETQYF.

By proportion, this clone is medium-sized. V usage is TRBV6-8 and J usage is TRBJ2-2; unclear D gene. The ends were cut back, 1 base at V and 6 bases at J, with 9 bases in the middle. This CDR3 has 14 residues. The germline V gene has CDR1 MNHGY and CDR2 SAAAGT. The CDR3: CASSYLPQAGELFF. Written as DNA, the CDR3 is TGTGCCAGCAGTTACTTACCGCAGGCCGGGGAGCTGTTTTTT.

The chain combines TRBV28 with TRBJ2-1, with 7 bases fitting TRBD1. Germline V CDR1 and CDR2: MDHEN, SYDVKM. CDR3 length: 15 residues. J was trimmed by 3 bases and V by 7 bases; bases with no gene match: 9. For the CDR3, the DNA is TGTGCCAGCACCCTCACAGGGGTTGGCTACAATGAGCAGTTCTTC. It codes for CASTLTGVGYNEQFF. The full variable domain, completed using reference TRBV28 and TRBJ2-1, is DVKVTQSSRYLVKRTGEKVFLECVQDMDHENMFWYRQDPGLGLRLIYFSYDVKMKEKGDIPEGYSVSREKKERFSLILESASTNQTSMYLCASTLTGVGYNEQFFGPGTRLTVL.